This TCR beta chain was observed in a study of a mutant IDH1 vaccine in newly diagnosed glioma. Study observations and caveats: The authors found pseudoprogression apparently unrelated to changes in top peripheral T cell clonotypes.

Clones were sequenced by immunoSEQ multiplex PCR, and TCRdb holds only the in-frame ones, with some missing. The sample holds over 14,000 clones; roughly nine tenths are singletons and the top ten take roughly 10%. Between the trimmed V and J ends, which lost 5 bases and 0 bases, there was a span of 11 bases. CDR3 size: 15 residues. The germline V gene encodes CDR1 MNHEY and CDR2 SMNVEV (reference sequence). For this clone: Its specificity is unknown.

Stated time point: baseline, week 1 (first vaccination visit). The treatment was: pre-vaccination baseline after standard-of-care therapy. New astrocytomas of WHO grade 3 or 4 that were IDH1-mutant and ATRX-lost were found in the donors. The sequence came from a woman aged 40 to 50 with glioma. Some clones in this sample may be carry-over from other donors' samples. The chain uses TRBV27 and TRBJ2-1; D remains unclear. This specimen was PBMCs, taken from a glioma patient treated with radiotherapy, temozolomide or both. In DNA, the CDR3 is TGTGCCAGCAGTGTGGGCGGTAGCTCCTACAATGAGCAGTTCTTC. Translated, it gives CASSVGGSSYNEQFF.